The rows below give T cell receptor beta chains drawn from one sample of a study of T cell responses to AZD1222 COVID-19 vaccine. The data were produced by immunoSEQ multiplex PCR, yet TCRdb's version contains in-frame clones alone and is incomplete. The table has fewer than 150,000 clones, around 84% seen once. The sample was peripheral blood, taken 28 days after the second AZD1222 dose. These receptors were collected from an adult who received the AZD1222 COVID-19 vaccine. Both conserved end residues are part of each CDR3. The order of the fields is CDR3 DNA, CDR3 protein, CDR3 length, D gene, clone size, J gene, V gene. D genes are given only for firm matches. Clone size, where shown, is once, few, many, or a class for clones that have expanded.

CDR3 DNA: TGTGCCAGTAGTATAAGCGGCGGGGACAGAGCTAACTATGGCTACACCTTC
CDR3 protein: CASSISGGDRANYGYTF
CDR3 length: 17
D gene: TRBD1
clone size: .
J gene: TRBJ1-2
V gene: TRBV19

CDR3 DNA: TGTGCCAGCAGACCCCGGGACAGGGGGCGGGGGACTGAAGCTTTCTTT
CDR3 protein: CASRPRDRGRGTEAFF
CDR3 length: 16
D gene: TRBD1
clone size: .
J gene: TRBJ1-1
V gene: TRBV4-2

CDR3 DNA: TGTGCCATAATGGACTGGGCCGACTACAATGAGCAGTTCTTC
CDR3 protein: CAIMDWADYNEQFF
CDR3 length: 14
D gene: .
clone size: .
J gene: TRBJ2-1
V gene: TRBV6-5

CDR3 DNA: TGTGCCAGCTTGTCGCGAAGGACAGTCAACACCGGGGAGCTGTTTTTT
CDR3 protein: CASLSRRTVNTGELFF
CDR3 length: 16
D gene: .
clone size: few
J gene: TRBJ2-2
V gene: TRBV18

CDR3 DNA: TGTGCCAGCAGTTTAGCCCCCTTTTACCGGGGTAGTAGGACTGAAGCTTTCTTT
CDR3 protein: CASSLAPFYRGSRTEAFF
CDR3 length: 18
D gene: .
clone size: few
J gene: TRBJ1-1
V gene: TRBV28

CDR3 DNA: TGCGCCAGCAGCCAAGATCTTGGACTAGCGACCAGCACAGATACGCAGTATTTT
CDR3 protein: CASSQDLGLATSTDTQYF
CDR3 length: 18
D gene: TRBD2
clone size: .
J gene: TRBJ2-3
V gene: TRBV4-3

CDR3 DNA: TGTGCCAGCAGCCCCCAGGCGAGGACCGGGGAGCTGTTTTTT
CDR3 protein: CASSPQARTGELFF
CDR3 length: 14
D gene: .
clone size: once
J gene: TRBJ2-2
V gene: TRBV7-3

CDR3 DNA: TGTGCCAGCAGTTACTCAGAGGGGAATGAGCAGTTCTTC
CDR3 protein: CASSYSEGNEQFF
CDR3 length: 13
D gene: .
clone size: .
J gene: TRBJ2-1
V gene: TRBV6-5

CDR3 DNA: TGTGCCAGCAGCTCCGGACTAGCGGGAGGGGAGTCGACAGATACGCAGTATTTT
CDR3 protein: CASSSGLAGGESTDTQYF
CDR3 length: 18
D gene: TRBD2
clone size: .
J gene: TRBJ2-3
V gene: TRBV13

CDR3 DNA: TGTGCCAGCAGTGAGTCCTGGACCGGGGAGCTGTTTTTT
CDR3 protein: CASSESWTGELFF
CDR3 length: 13
D gene: .
clone size: .
J gene: TRBJ2-2
V gene: TRBV2

CDR3 DNA: TGTGCCAGCTCACCAGCCATTCAGGGGGCGCAGGGATACTATGGCTACACCTTC
CDR3 protein: CASSPAIQGAQGYYGYTF
CDR3 length: 18
D gene: TRBD1
clone size: .
J gene: TRBJ1-2
V gene: TRBV18

CDR3 DNA: TGCGCCAGCAGCCAAGATCGAGGGGGCGCGTACACTGAAGCTTTCTTT
CDR3 protein: CASSQDRGGAYTEAFF
CDR3 length: 16
D gene: TRBD1
clone size: .
J gene: TRBJ1-1
V gene: TRBV4-3

CDR3 DNA: TGTGCCAGCAGCTTCCCCGGGGGCGGACTCTATGGCTACACCTTC
CDR3 protein: CASSFPGGGLYGYTF
CDR3 length: 15
D gene: .
clone size: .
J gene: TRBJ1-2
V gene: TRBV11-2

CDR3 DNA: TGTGCCAGCAGCCAATCCGGACAGGGCAACGAAAAACTGTTTTTT
CDR3 protein: CASSQSGQGNEKLFF
CDR3 length: 15
D gene: TRBD1
clone size: .
J gene: TRBJ1-4
V gene: TRBV16

CDR3 DNA: TGCGCCAGCAGCCACGGGACTTCTACCTACGAGCAGTACTTC
CDR3 protein: CASSHGTSTYEQYF
CDR3 length: 14
D gene: .
clone size: .
J gene: TRBJ2-7
V gene: TRBV5-1

CDR3 DNA: TGTGCCAGCAGGATCGACAGGGAGTACTCCTACGAGCAGTACTTC
CDR3 protein: CASRIDREYSYEQYF
CDR3 length: 15
D gene: TRBD1
clone size: once
J gene: TRBJ2-7
V gene: TRBV6-4

CDR3 DNA: TGTGCCAGCGGGACAGGGGTGAGAGACACTGAAGCTTTCTTT
CDR3 protein: CASGTGVRDTEAFF
CDR3 length: 14
D gene: TRBD1
clone size: .
J gene: TRBJ1-1
V gene: TRBV6-5

CDR3 DNA: TGTGCCAGCAGTACCTCGACAGAAAACAATGAGCAGTTCTTC
CDR3 protein: CASSTSTENNEQFF
CDR3 length: 14
D gene: .
clone size: .
J gene: TRBJ2-1
V gene: TRBV6-5

CDR3 DNA: TGTGCCAGCACCGGCCTGAGCTCTGGAAACACCATATATTTT
CDR3 protein: CASTGLSSGNTIYF
CDR3 length: 14
D gene: .
clone size: .
J gene: TRBJ1-3
V gene: TRBV5-8

CDR3 DNA: TGCGCCAGCAGCCAAGATCCTAGGAGCGGCAATCAGCCCCAGCATTTT
CDR3 protein: CASSQDPRSGNQPQHF
CDR3 length: 16
D gene: .
clone size: .
J gene: TRBJ1-5
V gene: TRBV4-1

CDR3 DNA: TGTGCCAGCAGCCTCAGGACAGGCCATCAGCCCCAGCATTTT
CDR3 protein: CASSLRTGHQPQHF
CDR3 length: 14
D gene: TRBD1
clone size: few
J gene: TRBJ1-5
V gene: TRBV2

CDR3 DNA: TGTGCCAGCAGTTGGACAGGGGGCGCCGCAGATACGCAGTATTTT
CDR3 protein: CASSWTGGAADTQYF
CDR3 length: 15
D gene: TRBD1
clone size: .
J gene: TRBJ2-3
V gene: TRBV6-5

CDR3 DNA: TGTGCCAGCAGCTTAGCTTGGACAGGGACTGGGGCCAACGTCCTGACTTTC
CDR3 protein: CASSLAWTGTGANVLTF
CDR3 length: 17
D gene: TRBD1
clone size: once
J gene: TRBJ2-6
V gene: TRBV7-2

CDR3 DNA: TGTGCCATCAGTGAGACAGGGGGCTCTGGAAACACCATATATTTT
CDR3 protein: CAISETGGSGNTIYF
CDR3 length: 15
D gene: TRBD1
clone size: .
J gene: TRBJ1-3
V gene: TRBV10-3

CDR3 DNA: TGTGCCAGCAGTTACCACCGACCGGGGGCCAACGAGCAGTACTTC
CDR3 protein: CASSYHRPGANEQYF
CDR3 length: 15
D gene: .
clone size: .
J gene: TRBJ2-7
V gene: TRBV6-6

CDR3 DNA: TGTGCCACCAGTGTCCCCGGACAGGGGAATCAGCCCCAGCATTTT
CDR3 protein: CATSVPGQGNQPQHF
CDR3 length: 15
D gene: TRBD1
clone size: .
J gene: TRBJ1-5
V gene: TRBV24-1

CDR3 DNA: TGTGCCAGCAGCTTAGGGCCGAACTACGAGCAGTACTTC
CDR3 protein: CASSLGPNYEQYF
CDR3 length: 13
D gene: .
clone size: .
J gene: TRBJ2-7
V gene: TRBV13

CDR3 DNA: TGCGCCAGCAGCCCCTGGACAGGGAGCATGAACACTGAAGCTTTCTTT
CDR3 protein: CASSPWTGSMNTEAFF
CDR3 length: 16
D gene: TRBD1
clone size: .
J gene: TRBJ1-1
V gene: TRBV5-1